The clone carrying this T cell receptor (beta chain) was seen only a few times. Its antigen is not known. This specimen comes from a study of siplizumab effects on memory and regulatory T cells. Study-level points and caveats: The study found that siplizumab significantly reduced alloreactive sequences traceable to unstimulated CD4+ memory cells. Naive T cell populations appeared to exhibit greater diversity than memory cells and appeared to be major alloresponse contributors.

The CDR3 runs 15 residues. Between the trimmed V and J ends, which lost 3 bases and 0 bases, there was a span of 11 bases. Germline loops: CDR1 LNHDA, CDR2 SQIVND (reference sequence). Coculture of mixed lymphocyte reaction cells was performed at 37°C for roughly 6 days. Roughly 94,000 TCR templates were assayed per sample. Sequencing was performed with immunoSEQ multiplex PCR; in TCRdb, only in-frame clones are kept and a portion is missing. The sample holds 10,000 or so clones, roughly half seen once. This chain uses TRBV19 with TRBJ1-1, with D perhaps TRBD1 (6 bases). The source is a human donor in good health; the cells came from an allogeneic mixed lymphocyte reaction. Some clones in this sample may be carry-over from other donors' samples. The sequencing input was CFSE-low (dividing) CD8+ T cells sorted from an allogeneic mixed lymphocyte reaction. CDR3 region: CASSIAQGLNTEAFF. CDR3 sequence (DNA): TGTGCCAGTAGTATTGCCCAGGGGTTGAACACTGAAGCTTTCTTT.